This record looks at one TCR beta chain sequence and its context. The sample belongs to a study of blood T cell repertoires in COVID-19. Study information: Acute-phase and convalescent COVID-19 samples originated in the United States, Italy and Spain.

This CDR3 spans 15 amino acids. Trimming at V came to 0 bases and at J to 5 bases, leaving 4 bases not matched to a gene. Looked up from germline, CDR1 is MNHEY and CDR2 is SVGAGI. Using immunoSEQ multiplex PCR, the repertoire was profiled, and TCRdb retains in-frame clones only, with some absent. In the table there are almost 200,000 clones, approximately 86% of which are singletons. The V call is TRBV6-5, the J call TRBJ2-5; TRBD1 matches at 9 bases. The sequence came from a man in his sixties with COVID-19, enrolled during active disease. Sequencing was carried out using peripheral blood. CDR3 amino acids: CASSYSGQGWETQYF. The CDR3 coding sequence is TGTGCCAGCAGTTACTCGGGACAGGGATGGGAGACCCAGTACTTC.